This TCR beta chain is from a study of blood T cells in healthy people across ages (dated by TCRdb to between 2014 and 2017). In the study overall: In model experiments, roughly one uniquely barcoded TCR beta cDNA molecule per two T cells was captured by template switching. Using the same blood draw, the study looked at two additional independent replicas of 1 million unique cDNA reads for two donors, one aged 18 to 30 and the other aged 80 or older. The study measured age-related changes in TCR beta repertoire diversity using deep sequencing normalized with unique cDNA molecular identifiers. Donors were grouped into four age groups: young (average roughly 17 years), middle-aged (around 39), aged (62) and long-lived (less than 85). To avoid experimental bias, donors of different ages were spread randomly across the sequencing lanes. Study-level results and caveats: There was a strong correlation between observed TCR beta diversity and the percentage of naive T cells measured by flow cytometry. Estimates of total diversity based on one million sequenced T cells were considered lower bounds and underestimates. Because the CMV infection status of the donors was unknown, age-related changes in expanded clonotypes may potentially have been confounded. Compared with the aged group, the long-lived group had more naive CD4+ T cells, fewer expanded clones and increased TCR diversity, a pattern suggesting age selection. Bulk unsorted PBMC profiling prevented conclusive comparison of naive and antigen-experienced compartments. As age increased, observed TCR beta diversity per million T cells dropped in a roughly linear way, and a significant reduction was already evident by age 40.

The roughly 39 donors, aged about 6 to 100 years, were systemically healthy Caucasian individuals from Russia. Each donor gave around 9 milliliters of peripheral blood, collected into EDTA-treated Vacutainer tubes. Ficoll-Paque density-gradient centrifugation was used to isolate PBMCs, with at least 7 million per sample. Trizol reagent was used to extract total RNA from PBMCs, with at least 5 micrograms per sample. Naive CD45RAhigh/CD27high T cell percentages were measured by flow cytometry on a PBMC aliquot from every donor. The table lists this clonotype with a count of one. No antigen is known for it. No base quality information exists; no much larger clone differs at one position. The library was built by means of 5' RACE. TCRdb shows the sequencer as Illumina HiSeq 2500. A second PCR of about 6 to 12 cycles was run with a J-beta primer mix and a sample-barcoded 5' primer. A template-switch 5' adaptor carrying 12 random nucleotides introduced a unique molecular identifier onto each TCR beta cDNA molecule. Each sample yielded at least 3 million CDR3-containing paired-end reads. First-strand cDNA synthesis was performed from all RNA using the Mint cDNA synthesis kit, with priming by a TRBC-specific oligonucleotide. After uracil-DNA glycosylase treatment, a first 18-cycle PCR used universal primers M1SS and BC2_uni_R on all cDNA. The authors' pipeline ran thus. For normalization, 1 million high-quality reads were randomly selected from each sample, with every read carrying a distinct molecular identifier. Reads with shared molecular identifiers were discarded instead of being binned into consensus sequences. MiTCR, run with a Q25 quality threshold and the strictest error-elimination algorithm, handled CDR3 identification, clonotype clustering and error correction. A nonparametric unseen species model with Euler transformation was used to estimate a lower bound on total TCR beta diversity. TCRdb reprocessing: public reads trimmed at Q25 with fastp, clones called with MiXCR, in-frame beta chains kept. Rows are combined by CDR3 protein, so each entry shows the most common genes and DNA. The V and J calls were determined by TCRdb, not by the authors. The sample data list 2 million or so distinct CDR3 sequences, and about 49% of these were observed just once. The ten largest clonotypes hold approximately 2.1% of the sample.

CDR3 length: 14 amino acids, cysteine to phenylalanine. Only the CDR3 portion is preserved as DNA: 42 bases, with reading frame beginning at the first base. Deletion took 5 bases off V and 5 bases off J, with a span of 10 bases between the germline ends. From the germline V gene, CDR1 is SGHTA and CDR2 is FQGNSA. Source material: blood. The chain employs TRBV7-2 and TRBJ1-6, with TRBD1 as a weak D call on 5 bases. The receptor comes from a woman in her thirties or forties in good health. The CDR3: CASSPGYHNSPLHF. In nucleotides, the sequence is TGTGCCAGCAGCCCAGGGTACCATAATTCACCCCTCCACTTT.